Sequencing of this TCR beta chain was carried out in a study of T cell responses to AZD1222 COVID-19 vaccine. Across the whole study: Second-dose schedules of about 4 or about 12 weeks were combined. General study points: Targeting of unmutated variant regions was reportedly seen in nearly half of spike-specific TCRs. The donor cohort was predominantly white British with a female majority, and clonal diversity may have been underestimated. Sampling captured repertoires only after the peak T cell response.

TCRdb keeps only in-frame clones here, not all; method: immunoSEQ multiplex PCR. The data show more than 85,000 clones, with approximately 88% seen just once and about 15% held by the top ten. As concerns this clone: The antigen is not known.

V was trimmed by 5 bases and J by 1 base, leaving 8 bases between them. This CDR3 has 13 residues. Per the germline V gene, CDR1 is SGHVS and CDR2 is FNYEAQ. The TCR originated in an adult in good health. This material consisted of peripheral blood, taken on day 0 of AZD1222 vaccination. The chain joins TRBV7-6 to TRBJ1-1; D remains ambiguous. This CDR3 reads CASSLSGNTEAFF. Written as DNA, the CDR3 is TGTGCCAGCAGCCTTTCGGGGAACACTGAAGCTTTCTTT.